This T cell receptor beta chain was captured by sequencing in a study of cytomegalovirus exposure and HLA in healthy donors (dated by TCRdb to between 2016 and 2019). Describing the broader study: In an earlier analysis of under 600 of the donors, around 290 Gb of sequence data and 120 million or so unique TCR beta sequences from roughly 180 million T cells were reported. Five DR-DQ haplotypes were handled as single units for association and clustering because linkage in the cohort was strong. Every discovery cohort repertoire had been produced on one sequencing platform. A separate validation cohort of 100 to 150 different subjects was used in addition to the 666-subject first cohort. The study was designed to test whether signatures of past pathogen exposure could be identified by cataloging public T cell receptors. Rather than drawing on any new phenotypic data, the later analysis identified candidate immune exposures from TCR beta sequences and the way those sequences occurred across donors. To study patterns of TCR occurrence, a later analysis re-analyzed previously published TCR beta repertoires from several hundred donors and added high-resolution HLA genotyping. To decide whether each TCR beta V gene segment behaved as functional or pseudogenic, an earlier analysis of 587 of the donors relied on high-throughput TCR beta sequencing. Among approximately 370 genotyped donors of the cohort, an average of roughly 230,000 unique TCR beta nucleotide sequences was sequenced per donor, of which about 18% were non-productive. A later genetic analysis took genome-wide SNP genotypes for about three fifths of the 666 donors and used that subset as a discovery cohort. Of the 300 to 500 genotyped donors, 81% were placed in the genetic ancestry cluster associated with self-reported Caucasian donors. Alongside the repertoire data, information on donor age, sex, ethnicity and CMV serostatus was compiled. HLA typing covered class I and class II loci at four-digit resolution. To predict cytomegalovirus infection status, the study combined high-throughput TCR immunosequencing, statistical association of individual TCRs with disease status, and machine learning. The number of donors typed differed by locus, with about 629-630 for A, B, C, DRB1 and DQB1, 522 for DQA1, over 600 for DPA1, and around 450 for DPB1. Using immunosequencing, the study profiled T cell repertoires from 500 to 800 subjects and related those repertoires to cytomegalovirus serostatus. Approximately 310 gigabases of sequencing data and 70 million to 85 million unique TCR sequences were included in an early release covering roughly 600 HLA-typed donors.

This clone was observed a few times. The clone's antigen remains unknown. Base quality data are lacking; no much larger clone is found one base away. The cohort was made up of around 720 healthy bone marrow donors. At the time of sampling, every cohort member was nominally healthy, though immune exposures that went unrecorded were likely present. Of the 600 or so cohort members, just under 300 had a positive CMV serostatus and 352 had a negative one, while no CMV serostatus was recorded for the donor. Each donor provided a peripheral blood sample, and peripheral blood mononuclear cells were used for TCR beta sequencing. Genomic DNA was extracted from the blood cell samples with the Qiagen DNeasy Blood Extraction Kit. Libraries were prepared through the immunoSEQ multiplex PCR assay. For the multiplex PCR, a mixture combining 60 forward primers for TCR Vbeta segments and 13 reverse primers for TCR Jbeta segments was used. A multiplex PCR assay on genomic DNA amplified the CDR3 region of rearranged TCR beta genes. Amplified TCR beta libraries were sequenced as 87-base-pair reads on the Illumina HiSeq System. The published analysis was carried out like this. Across the 700 or so repertoires, a later analysis counted some 81 million unique TCR beta chains, approximately 12 million of which were shared by at least two donors. Raw reads were error-corrected and collapsed into unique sequences by a nearest-neighbor algorithm in which closely related sequences were merged to remove PCR and sequencing errors. Alignment of CDR3 sequences to IMGT reference sequences was used to assign V, D and J gene segments. For a sequence to be retained, a match of at least six nucleotides to both a V gene segment and a J gene segment was required. Rearrangements were called productive when the CDR3 lacked stop codons and stayed in frame with V and J; all others were non-productive. CDR3 was defined according to IMGT convention as the region running from the second conserved V-encoded cysteine to the conserved J-encoded phenylalanine. The earlier analysis of approximately 500 of the donors excluded sequences that lacked an unambiguous match to a single V gene segment. In an earlier analysis of approximately 590 of the donors, a V segment was called functional when productive rearrangements were above 56.7%, and segregating when the standard deviation between donors exceeded 5%. A statistical classification framework was built to diagnose cytomegalovirus status from the catalog of TCR beta chain sequences. In a later analysis, TCR nucleotide sequences were compared against IMGT/GENE-DB human TR gene sequences so that V and J genes could be assigned. A later analysis assigned CDR3 sequences and most-parsimonious VDJ recombination scenarios with the TCRdist pipeline. In a later analysis, every TCR beta chain was defined by the combination of its CDR3 amino acid sequence and its V-gene family, and reads without a unique V-gene family were dropped. A later analysis removed several hundred highly shared, low-generation-probability nucleotide sequences to deal with suspected cross-contamination and a sequencing artifact. For each public chain, a later analysis derived a clonal expansion index from normalized ranks of inferred template counts within each repertoire. A later analysis computed generation probabilities with a VDJ recombination model fitted to out-of-frame rearrangements, and checked the results against IGoR. In a later analysis, TCR-TCR, TCR-HLA and TCR-CMV co-occurrence was scored with hypergeometric tests, and a repertoire-size bias correction was applied to TCR pairs. To estimate false discovery rates, a later analysis permuted the HLA or CMV assignments 20 times. In a later analysis, co-occurring TCRs were grouped with DBSCAN, and TCRdist sequence similarity was added when clustering was performed within HLA-allele-positive subsets. Repertoires with fewer than 30,000 or more than 120,000 public chains were left out of co-occurrence clustering, as were about 5 repertoires with anomalous nucleotide sharing. The table was pulled from immuneACCESS by TCRdb, which kept in-frame rearrangements only. Such tables lose some clones; where checked, under half of the loss comes from unresolved V genes, and the rest has no known cause. V and J calls and clone size are copied from that table; D and trimming were computed from the DNA. This sample lists fewer than 150,000 clones; roughly two thirds were detected once. 14% of the sample rests with the top ten.

CDR3 length: 17 amino acids, cysteine to phenylalanine. The entry retains the CDR3 DNA only, 51 bases that are in frame from base 1. What the research found in general, with its limitations: Linkage disequilibrium might explain the correlated functional status among segregating V segments, but an unknown experimental factor could not be ruled out. When HLA alleles, especially DR and DQ, strongly co-occurred, TCR associations were difficult to assign to individual alleles. In a later analysis, HLA-associated TCR beta chains showed more clonal expansion and lower generation probabilities than non-associated chains that were equally common. Because some donors lacked HLA typing at each locus, the association tests relied only on the typed subset. In a later analysis, the rate of TCR association differed among HLA loci, with DRB1 alleles having the most associated TCRs and HLA-C alleles having the fewest. The earlier analysis of about 600 of the donors excluded fewer than 20 rarely observed V segments, including chromosome 9 orphons, because counts were too low. Several of the top co-occurrence clusters appeared to be linked to parvovirus B19, influenza, CMV and Epstein-Barr virus, according to a later analysis. This cohort had only TCR beta chains sequenced, and the lack of alpha or paired-chain data limited which features could be detected. According to a later genetic analysis, donors in an Asian-associated ancestry cluster had fewer N-insertions in productive TCRs than the approximately 610-donor mean. A few of the identified cytomegalovirus-associated TCR beta chains were confirmed in vitro to be specific for cytomegalovirus antigens. An association between a missense DCLRE1C variant and V-gene and J-gene trimming of TCR beta chains was found in a later genetic analysis and replicated in an independent cohort. A total of roughly 160 TCR beta chains were listed by the study as associated with cytomegalovirus. In a later analysis, most CMV-associated TCR beta chains were found to appear HLA-restricted, with HLA associations seemingly driven largely by CMV exposure. Broadly in line with IMGT annotations, most TCR beta V segments showed up in productive rearrangements about 90% or about 30% of the time in an earlier analysis of 587 of the donors. Immune exposure information for the cohort was limited to CMV serostatus. The presence/absence analyses assumed that sequencing depth was roughly uniform across donors, and that assumption may not be true. While some public TCRs were present in many individuals, most TCR sequences turned up only very rarely across donors. A further reported finding was that TCR beta sequences accurately predicted the HLA-A and HLA-B alleles for most subjects in the first cohort. Some IMGT-functional V segments, including TRBV6-2 and TRBV6-3, could not be distinguished by the 87-base-pair reads and were therefore excluded. A cluster of highly shared sequence variants was judged likely to be a technical artifact of the sequencing pipeline. A later analysis associated 15,000 to 20,000 TCR beta sequences with specific HLA alleles at a false discovery rate of 0.05. Cytomegalovirus status was reported to be diagnosed by the classifier with high specificity and sensitivity in both the original and validation cohorts. The authors suggested that the approach could potentially be generalized to other disease states and immunological phenotypes.

Sequencing used PBMCs. The clonotype comes from a human donor in good health. The sequence is built from TRBV21-1 and TRBJ2-3; TRBD2, the table's D call, lacks a check against the DNA. TRBV21-1 represents a pseudogene. The CDR3 here reads CASSKEGDRGGTDTQYF. The nucleotide sequence reads TGTGCCAGCAGCAAAGAAGGTGACCGTGGAGGGACAGATACGCAGTATTTT.